The 29 T cell receptor beta chains listed next were all sequenced from one sample in a study of CD8 T cells in ankylosing spondylitis (dated by TCRdb to between 2016 and 2019). The library was obtained by 5' RACE. TCRdb lists the instrument as Illumina HiSeq 2500. The public reads were quality trimmed at Q25 with fastp and then assembled into clones with MiXCR by TCRdb, keeping productive beta chains. Each CDR3 protein gets just one entry, which takes the most common genes and DNA from the rows behind it. The sample yields about 89,000 distinct CDR3 sequences; roughly 27% were counted once. The ten largest account for around 60% of the sample. The material sequenced was blood, either unsorted or a sorted T cell fraction (not recorded which). These receptor sequences come from a male donor with ankylosing spondylitis or in good health (not recorded which).

V is TRBV5-1 and J is TRBJ2-5; D gene unclear. This CDR3 spans 14 amino acids. Germline values: CDR1 SGHRS, CDR2 YFSETQ. V was trimmed by 0 bases and J by 1 base, leaving 7 bases between them. CDR3 DNA sequence: TGCGCCAGCAGCTTGGAGGGCTTCCAAGAGACCCAGTACTTC. Translation: CASSLEGFQETQYF.

V and J are TRBV7-9 and TRBJ2-7; possible D gene TRBD1, 5 bases. The CDR3 spans 14 residues. Trimming removed 0 bases from V and 1 base from J, with 7 bases in between. Germline CDR1 and CDR2: SEHNR and FQNEAQ (reference sequence). The CDR3 loop reads CASSLAQESYEQYF. CDR3 sequence (DNA): TGTGCCAGCAGCTTAGCACAGGAGTCCTACGAGCAGTACTTC.

Ten or more counts support this clonotype. The gene calls are TRBV5-1 and TRBJ2-1; 9 bases are a match to TRBD2. V trimming: 5 bases; J trimming: 5 bases; junction bases outside the gene matches: 2. This CDR3 is 13 amino acids long. Looked up from germline, CDR1 is SGHRS and CDR2 is YFSETQ. This chain's CDR3 is CASRTSGHNEQFF. DNA of the CDR3: TGCGCCAGCAGGACTAGCGGTCACAATGAGCAGTTCTTC.

This chain joins TRBV11-2 and TRBJ2-2; the D gene is possibly TRBD1 (5 bases). V lost 6 bases, J lost 3 bases, and 17 bases lay in between. Germline V gene sequence: CDR1 SGHAT, CDR2 FQNNGV. The CDR3 length is 16 residues. For the CDR3, the DNA is TGTGCCAGCAGTCAAAAGGGGCTAGTCGACACCGGGGAGCTGTTTTTT. Protein product: CASSQKGLVDTGELFF.

This clonotype was detected only a few times. The chain recombines TRBV7-8 with TRBJ2-1, with D possibly being TRBD1 or TRBD2 (5 bases each). Germline V CDR1 and CDR2: SGHVS, FQNEAQ. Trimming stripped 2 bases from V and 7 bases from J, with 18 bases between. The CDR3 runs 16 residues. CDR3 loop: CASSLLASGLRNEQFF. DNA for the CDR3: TGTGCCAGCAGCTTATTAGCGTCGGGGCTTCGGAATGAGCAGTTCTTC.

The chain uses TRBV5-1 and TRBJ2-1; 10 nucleotides line up with TRBD2. CDR1 and CDR2 from the germline V gene are SGHRS and YFSETQ. V was clipped by 1 base and J by 5 bases; unmatched bases: 6. This CDR3 has 16 residues. This CDR3 reads CASSLPSGRVDNEQFF. In DNA, the CDR3 is TGCGCCAGCAGCTTGCCCAGCGGGAGGGTCGACAATGAGCAGTTCTTC.

This clonotype was seen more than once but under ten times. The gene calls are TRBV7-8 and TRBJ1-5; TRBD1 agrees at 9 bases. CDR3 size: 17 residues. CDR1 and CDR2 (germline): SGHVS, FQNEAQ. J gave up 0 bases and V 2 bases, and 5 bases lay outside the gene matches. The CDR3 region has the DNA TGTGCCAGCAGCTTAAATGACAGGGGGTATAGCAATCAGCCCCAGCATTTT. Translation: CASSLNDRGYSNQPQHF.

The chain uses TRBV9 and TRBJ2-7; 12 bases align to TRBD1. Germline CDR1 is SGDLS and CDR2 is YYNGEE. There are 15 residues in the CDR3. V trimming: 0 bases; J trimming: 5 bases; junction bases outside the gene matches: 3. In DNA form, the CDR3 reads TGTGCCAGCAGCGTAGAAGGGACAGGGGGCGACGAGCAGTACTTC. It specifies CASSVEGTGGDEQYF.

The chain recombines TRBV3-1 with TRBJ1-1; D remains ambiguous. The CDR3 has 14 amino acids. In germline, CDR1 is LGHDT, CDR2 YNNKEL (reference sequence). V was cut by 8 bases and J by 6 bases, with 19 bases left in between. The CDR3 DNA reads as TGTGCCAGCTGGGATCCCGCCGAAGCCGCTGAAGCTTTCTTT. Translating it yields CASWDPAEAAEAFF.

The chain has TRBV12-5 and TRBJ2-2, with D uncertain. The CDR3 is 13 amino acids. CDR1 LGHNT and CDR2 FRNRAP come from the germline V gene. V dropped 6 bases and J dropped 6 bases, with 11 bases sitting between them. CDR3 in DNA: TGTGCTAGTGGCATTCGGGCCGCCGGGGAGCTGTTTTTT. It yields the protein CASGIRAAGELFF.

This clonotype has only a few counts. The chain is built from TRBV7-2 and TRBJ1-2; 8 bases line up with TRBD1. The CDR3 is 16 amino acids. The germline gives CDR1 SGHTA, CDR2 FQGNSA. With V trimmed by 5 bases and J by 4 bases, 12 bases remained unmatched. This CDR3 is CASSRSPRTGSYGYTF. The CDR3 coding sequence is TGTGCCAGCAGCCGATCCCCCAGGACAGGGTCCTATGGCTACACCTTC.

This clonotype was found a few times. The chain couples TRBV20-1 to TRBJ2-1; tentatively, D is TRBD2 (5 bases). CDR3 size: 13 residues. V was trimmed by 3 bases and J by 7 bases, leaving 13 bases between them. Looked up from germline, CDR1 is DFQATT and CDR2 is SNEGSKA (reference sequence). The CDR3 DNA is TGCAGTGCTAGGGTTCTTGGGAGTAATGAGCAGTTCTTC. Translation: CSARVLGSNEQFF.

This chain uses TRBV5-1 with TRBJ1-1, with D uncertain. The CDR3 totals 14 residues. In germline, CDR1 is SGHRS, CDR2 YFSETQ. V was cut by 0 bases and J by 1 base, with 7 bases left in between. CDR3 coding DNA: TGCGCCAGCAGCTTGGAGGCAGGGAACACTGAAGCTTTCTTT. This sequence encodes CASSLEAGNTEAFF.

The rearrangement uses TRBV5-1 and TRBJ2-2; TRBD1 agrees at 9 bases. J gave up 3 bases and V 3 bases, and 6 bases lay outside the gene matches. Germline V lookup: CDR1 SGHRS, CDR2 YFSETQ. The CDR3 is 16 residues long. DNA for the CDR3: TGCGCCAGCAGCTCGAAACAGGGGGCAGACACCGGGGAGCTGTTTTTT. Protein product: CASSSKQGADTGELFF.

This clonotype was picked up a small number of times. The chain is built from TRBV5-1 and TRBJ2-7; D remains unclear. Per germline, CDR1 SGHRS and CDR2 YFSETQ. Trimming took off 5 bases at V and 9 bases at J, with 21 bases between the two ends. There are 14 residues in the CDR3. The DNA of the CDR3 is TGCGCCAGCAGAGTTTCGGTCGACTCCATAGGGCAGTACTTC. Amino acids: CASRVSVDSIGQYF.

The V gene is TRBV7-6, the J gene TRBJ2-2; no reliable D call. Germline loops: CDR1 SGHVS, CDR2 FNYEAQ. Trimming cost V 1 base and J 2 bases, with 11 bases left between them. This CDR3 has 16 residues. The CDR3 loop is CASSLGTDLNTGELFF. Written as DNA, the CDR3 is TGTGCCAGCAGCTTAGGTACAGACCTAAACACCGGGGAGCTGTTTTTT.

The chain has TRBV27 and TRBJ2-5; perhaps TRBD1 as D (7 bases). CDR1 is MNHEY and CDR2 is SMNVEV in the germline V gene (reference sequence). This CDR3 has 14 residues. Trimming took off 5 bases at V and 5 bases at J, with 15 bases between the two ends. CDR3 DNA sequence: TGTGCCAGCAGTCCCAGACTAGGGGGCGAGACCCAGTACTTC. It codes for CASSPRLGGETQYF.

About this clonotype: A much larger clone differs by one base, so this may be a read error. The V call is TRBV5-1, the J call TRBJ1-1; D unresolved. From germline, CDR1 is SGHRS and CDR2 YFSETQ. This CDR3 region has 14 residues. CDR3 bases: TGCGCCAGCAGATCGGGATTGATGAACACTGACGCTTTCTTT. Protein sequence: CASRSGLMNTDAFF.

This clonotype appeared a few times. J is TRBJ1-4 and V is TRBV29-1; D remains ambiguous. The CDR3 runs to 13 residues. V was pared by 3 bases and J by 8 bases, with 13 bases between. Germline lookup yields CDR1 SQVTM and CDR2 ANQGSEA. The DNA of the CDR3 is TGCAGCGTTGAGAGGGAACCGGGGGAAAAACTGTTTTTT. Translated: CSVEREPGEKLFF.

This clonotype was seen a few times. This chain joins TRBV18 and TRBJ2-5; 13 bases line up with TRBD2. V trimming: 2 bases; J trimming: 1 base; junction bases outside the gene matches: 1. Germline V gives CDR1 KGHSH, CDR2 LQKENI. The CDR3 extends over 16 amino acids. The CDR3 bases are TGTGCCAGCTCACCATGGACTAGCGGGAGCCAAGAGACCCAGTACTTC. Protein sequence: CASSPWTSGSQETQYF.

The chain has TRBV2 and TRBJ2-3; D ambiguous. This CDR3 spans 11 amino acids. Germline V CDR1 and CDR2: SNHLY, FYNNEI. V dropped 7 bases and J dropped 7 bases, with 9 bases sitting between them. CDR3 amino acids: CASMPRNTQYF. CDR3 bases: TGTGCCAGCATGCCGAGGAATACGCAGTATTTT.

A few counts support this clonotype. CDR3 coding DNA: TGCGCCAGCAGCTTGGGTGGGGCGCGCACAGATACGCAGTATTTT. This translates into CASSLGGARTDTQYF. The chain uses TRBV5-1 and TRBJ2-3; D is perhaps TRBD1 (5 bases). Germline V gene sequence: CDR1 SGHRS, CDR2 YFSETQ. CDR3 length: 15 amino acids. V was clipped by 0 bases and J by 1 base, with 9 bases between them.

This clonotype was seen a handful of times. V and J are TRBV5-5 and TRBJ2-2, with a tentative D call TRBD1 (6 bases). The CDR3 extends over 13 amino acids. The V end lost 3 bases, the J end lost 4 bases, and 7 bases lay between the germline ends. Germline loops: CDR1 SGHKS, CDR2 YYEKEE (reference sequence). The CDR3 protein is CASSWTVTGELFF. CDR3 coding DNA: TGTGCCAGCAGCTGGACAGTCACCGGGGAGCTGTTTTTT.

The chain joins TRBV7-8 to TRBJ2-7; TRBD1 or TRBD2 may be the D gene (5 bases each). V gave up 1 base and J gave up 4 bases, with 17 bases separating them. There are 16 residues in the CDR3. Per germline, CDR1 SGHVS and CDR2 FQNEAQ. The CDR3 DNA is TGTGCCAGCAGCTTAGTTCTTTTGAGGGGCCCATACGAGCAGTACTTC. Its protein is CASSLVLLRGPYEQYF.

The gene calls are TRBV7-2 and TRBJ1-1; D is uncertain. This CDR3 has 15 residues. V lost 3 bases, J lost 1 base, and 12 bases lay in between. In germline, CDR1 is SGHTA, CDR2 FQGNSA. The CDR3 loop is CASSLNRAQNTEAFF. DNA for the CDR3: TGTGCCAGCAGCTTGAATAGGGCCCAGAACACTGAAGCTTTCTTT. Drawing the rest from reference TRBV7-2 and TRBJ1-1, the complete variable domain is GAGVSQSPSNKVTEKGKDVELRCDPISGHTALYWYRQSLGQGLEFLIYFQGNSAPDKSGLPSDRFSAERTGGSVSTLTIQRTQQEDSAVYLCASSLNRAQNTEAFFGQGTRLTVV.

The V call is TRBV28, the J call TRBJ1-5; a possible D gene is TRBD1 (5 bases). V lost 3 bases and J 3 bases, leaving 9 bases between the germline ends. The CDR3 length is 14 residues. Per germline, CDR1 MDHEN and CDR2 SYDVKM. CDR3 amino acids: CASSLWGFNQPQHF. The CDR3 DNA reads as TGTGCCAGCAGTTTGTGGGGGTTCAATCAGCCCCAGCATTTT.

The CDR3, as DNA: TGTGCCAGCAGCCGGGGACTAGCGGGAGGGTCCTACAATGAGCAGTTCTTC. Translated, it gives CASSRGLAGGSYNEQFF. J is TRBJ2-1 and V is TRBV7-3, with 16 nucleotides matching TRBD2. Trimming cost V 5 bases and J 1 base; bases outside gene matches: 2. Germline V gives CDR1 SGHTA, CDR2 FQGTGA. The length of the CDR3 is 17 residues.

The chain uses TRBV3-1 and TRBJ1-1, with 7 nucleotides matching TRBD1. Germline V gene data show CDR1 as LGHDT and CDR2 as YNNKEL (reference sequence). With 0 bases clipped from V and 5 bases from J, the junction kept 9 bases outside the gene matches. This CDR3 contains 16 residues. CDR3 in DNA: TGTGCCAGCAGCCAAGACGTTAGACAGGGTGGGACTGAAGCTTTCTTT. This codes for CASSQDVRQGGTEAFF.

V is TRBV20-1 and J is TRBJ2-1; 15 bases agree with TRBD2. Per the germline V gene, CDR1 is DFQATT and CDR2 is SNEGSKA (reference sequence). V was clipped by 0 bases and J by 1 base; unmatched bases: 10. This CDR3 comprises 20 residues. CDR3 DNA: TGCAGTGCTAGAGATAGAAGGACTAGCGGGAGGGGGGGTTCCTACAATGAGCAGTTCTTC. It specifies CSARDRRTSGRGGSYNEQFF.